The 20 T cell receptor beta chains presented below share a single source sample, sequenced in a study of cytomegalovirus exposure and HLA in healthy donors. Vbeta (60) and Jbeta (13) primers were used in the PCR. Some clones are missing from TCRdb's copy, which holds only in-frame ones; the method was immunoSEQ multiplex PCR. The data show about 160,000 clones, about 81% seen once. The specimen sequenced was PBMCs. These receptors all come from a woman in her forties or fifties in good health and CMV-seropositive.

This sequence joins TRBV6-1 and TRBJ2-3, with 9 bases matching TRBD2. The CDR3 runs 16 residues. Per germline, CDR1 MNHNS and CDR2 SASEGT. V was clipped by 2 bases and J by 4 bases; unmatched bases: 7. The CDR3, as DNA: TGTGCCAGCAGTGAAAACCTAGCGGGGCGGGCAGATACGCAGTATTTT. Translating gives CASSENLAGRADTQYF.

The chain employs TRBV2 and TRBJ2-1; 11 positions match TRBD2. Unmatched junction bases numbered 10, after V lost 4 bases and J lost 14 bases. This CDR3 spans 14 amino acids. CDR1 is SNHLY and CDR2 is FYNNEI in the germline V gene. The CDR3 nucleotides are TGTGCCAGCAGTGGGCTAGCGGGGGGCGAGTCTGAGTTCTTC. It encodes CASSGLAGGESEFF.

The J gene is TRBJ1-2, the V gene TRBV2, with 8 bases aligning to TRBD1. V was pared by 8 bases and J by 6 bases, with 5 bases of the junction left unmatched. The germline V gene encodes CDR1 SNHLY and CDR2 FYNNEI. The CDR3 is 12 amino acids. In nucleotides, the CDR3 is TGTGCCAGCGACGGGACAGGTCATGGCTACACCTTC. Translating gives CASDGTGHGYTF.

The DNA for the CDR3 is TGTGCCAGCAACGCCATAGGGGAAGGAGCTTTCTTT. This translates into CASNAIGEGAFF. The J gene is TRBJ1-1, the V gene TRBV2; perhaps TRBD1 as D (5 bases). Trimming stripped 7 bases from V and 10 bases from J, with 16 bases between. The V gene's germline CDR1 is SNHLY and CDR2 FYNNEI. This CDR3 contains 12 residues.

CDR3 sequence (DNA): TGTGCCAGCAGCTCGCGGGGGGCCACCGGGGAGCTGTTTTTT. Protein product: CASSSRGATGELFF. This chain links TRBV7-8 with TRBJ2-2; 8 bases map to TRBD2. V was pared by 4 bases and J by 4 bases, with 2 bases of the junction left unmatched. There are 14 residues in the CDR3. Germline CDR1 is SGHVS and CDR2 is FQNEAQ. The full variable domain, with the rest looked up from reference TRBV7-8 and TRBJ2-2, is GAGVSQSPRYKVAKRGQDVALRCDPISGHVSLFWYQQALGQGPEFLTYFQNEAQLDKSGLPSDRFFAERPEGSVSTLKIQRTQQEDSAVYLCASSSRGATGELFFGEGSRLTVL.

The J gene is TRBJ1-5, the V gene TRBV7-9; TRBD1 aligns across 8 bases. Germline CDR1 is SEHNR and CDR2 is FQNEAQ (reference sequence). V lost 1 base and J lost 5; bases outside the gene matches: 7. There are 16 residues in the CDR3. The CDR3 coding sequence is TGTGCCAGCAGCTTAGGGACAGGGAGATTGGATCAGCCCCAGCATTTT. Protein sequence: CASSLGTGRLDQPQHF.

This chain links TRBV27 with TRBJ1-2; no definite D call. Trimming took off 7 bases at V and 2 bases at J, with 5 bases between the two ends. CDR3 length: 11 amino acids. Germline V gene sequence: CDR1 MNHEY, CDR2 SMNVEV (reference sequence). The CDR3 spells CASTGNYGYTF. The CDR3 DNA is TGTGCCAGCACGGGGAACTATGGCTACACCTTC.

The gene calls are TRBV2 and TRBJ1-2; D uncertain. The CDR3 is 17 amino acids. Trimming left V 7 bases short and J 0 bases short, with 21 bases between. Germline loops: CDR1 SNHLY, CDR2 FYNNEI. CDR3 residues: CASTPGSGSRTNYGYTF. Here the CDR3 DNA reads TGTGCCAGCACCCCTGGCTCGGGTTCGCGTACTAACTATGGCTACACCTTC.

The chain recombines TRBV7-9 with TRBJ1-1, with D perhaps matching TRBD1 (6 bases). Per germline, CDR1 SEHNR and CDR2 FQNEAQ (reference sequence). Trimming took off 5 bases at V and 7 bases at J, with 14 bases between the two ends. CDR3 length: 13 residues. Written as DNA, the CDR3 is TGTGCCAGCAGCCGACAGGCCCCGGGTGAAGCTTTCTTT. It yields the protein CASSRQAPGEAFF.

This rearrangement joins TRBV18 to TRBJ1-2; unclear D gene. V was pared by 0 bases and J by 3 bases, with 11 bases between. CDR3 length: 15 amino acids. CDR1 KGHSH and CDR2 LQKENI come from the germline V gene. DNA of the CDR3: TGTGCCAGCTCACCACCGCCCGGTGAGGACTATGGCTACACCTTC. This gives the protein CASSPPPGEDYGYTF.

The rearrangement joins TRBV7-9 to TRBJ2-7, with 10 bases identical to TRBD1. This CDR3 has 17 residues. J was trimmed by 0 bases and V by 7 bases; bases with no gene match: 12. Germline lookup yields CDR1 SEHNR and CDR2 FQNEAQ (reference sequence). In nucleotides, the CDR3 is TGTGCCAGCAAACCCCTGGGCGGGACAGGGGTCTCCTACGAGCAGTACTTC. It codes for CASKPLGGTGVSYEQYF.

CDR3 DNA sequence: TGCGCCAGCGGCCGAGGGGGATTGGGCTATGGCTACACCTTC. Its protein product is CASGRGGLGYGYTF. The J gene is TRBJ1-2, the V gene TRBV4-1, with TRBD1 as a possible D gene (6 bases). CDR3 length equals 14 residues. V was trimmed by 8 bases and J by 4 bases, leaving 17 bases between them. Germline V lookup: CDR1 MGHRA, CDR2 YSYEKL.

The rearrangement joins TRBV2 to TRBJ1-3; D possibly corresponds to TRBD1 (5 bases). The germline CDR1 and CDR2 sequences are SNHLY and FYNNEI. V was shortened by 7 bases and J by 0 bases, with 16 bases between the two germline ends. CDR3 length: 16 residues. The CDR3: CASIGQGLDSGNTIYF. In nucleotides, the CDR3 is TGTGCCAGCATTGGGCAGGGTCTGGACTCTGGAAACACCATATATTTT.

The chain is built from TRBV5-1 and TRBJ2-7; TRBD1 aligns across 8 bases. Germline V lookup: CDR1 SGHRS, CDR2 YFSETQ. The CDR3 contains 13 residues. The trim removed 3 bases at V and 9 bases at J, leaving 8 bases unmatched. CDR3 loop: CASSSTGELVQYF. The CDR3 DNA follows: TGCGCCAGCAGCTCGACAGGGGAATTGGTGCAGTACTTC. Full variable domain (missing parts from reference TRBV5-1 and TRBJ2-7): KAGVTQTPRYLIKTRGQQVTLSCSPISGHRSVSWYQQTPGQGLQFLFEYFSETQRNKGNFPGRFSGRQFSNSRSEMNVSTLELGDSALYLCASSSTGELVQYFGPGTRLTVT.

V is TRBV2 and J is TRBJ1-1; tentative D call: TRBD1 (5 bases). Deletions cut 6 bases from V and 11 bases from J, with 16 bases between. Germline V gene sequence: CDR1 SNHLY, CDR2 FYNNEI. The CDR3 sequence is 12 residues long. As DNA, the CDR3 is TGTGCCAGCAGCGCGGACATGGGTAGGGCTTTCTTT. It encodes CASSADMGRAFF.

V usage is TRBV21-1 and J usage is TRBJ1-5; the table names TRBD1, a call not compared with the DNA. TRBV21-1 is a pseudogene locus. The CDR3 consists of 12 residues. The CDR3 sequence: CASSKHPQPQHF. In nucleotides, the CDR3 is TGTGCCAGCAGCAAACATCCTCAGCCCCAGCATTTT.

This chain joins TRBV6-6 and TRBJ1-1, with TRBD1 identical over 9 bases. Trimming removed 2 bases from V and 3 bases from J; junction bases left unmatched: 1. Germline V gene sequence: CDR1 MNHNY, CDR2 SVGAGI (reference sequence). The CDR3 covers 14 residues. The CDR3 DNA reads as TGTGCCAGCAGTTACGACAGGGGGTACACTGAAGCTTTCTTT. Its protein is CASSYDRGYTEAFF.

This clone was detected only a few times. This chain links TRBV6-1 with TRBJ2-2; D is possibly TRBD2 (5 bases). The CDR3 consists of 11 residues. Between the trimmed V and J ends, which lost 7 bases and 6 bases, there was a span of 6 bases. Germline-derived CDR1 and CDR2 are MNHNS and SASEGT. DNA for the CDR3: TGTGCCAGCACGGGGTCCGGGGAGCTGTTTTTT. It encodes CASTGSGELFF.

This clone was seen a few times. This sequence joins TRBV19 and TRBJ2-3; tentative D call: TRBD2 (6 bases). V dropped 6 bases and J dropped 6 bases, with 22 bases sitting between them. The germline gives CDR1 LNHDA, CDR2 SQIVND (reference sequence). The CDR3 totals 16 residues. Here the CDR3 DNA reads TGTGCCAGTAGACCCGACGGACTACCCGATCTGGATACGCAGTATTTT. It translates to CASRPDGLPDLDTQYF.

This chain links TRBV5-1 with TRBJ1-2; the D gene is possibly TRBD1 (6 bases). Germline CDR1 is SGHRS and CDR2 is YFSETQ. The CDR3 contains 16 residues. V dropped 0 bases and J dropped 1 base, with 13 bases sitting between them. CDR3 region: CASSLDYYRDNYGYTF. As DNA, the CDR3 is TGCGCCAGCAGCTTGGATTACTACAGGGATAACTATGGCTACACCTTC. Looking up the rest from reference TRBV5-1 and TRBJ1-2 gives the full variable domain: KAGVTQTPRYLIKTRGQQVTLSCSPISGHRSVSWYQQTPGQGLQFLFEYFSETQRNKGNFPGRFSGRQFSNSRSEMNVSTLELGDSALYLCASSLDYYRDNYGYTFGSGTRLTVV.